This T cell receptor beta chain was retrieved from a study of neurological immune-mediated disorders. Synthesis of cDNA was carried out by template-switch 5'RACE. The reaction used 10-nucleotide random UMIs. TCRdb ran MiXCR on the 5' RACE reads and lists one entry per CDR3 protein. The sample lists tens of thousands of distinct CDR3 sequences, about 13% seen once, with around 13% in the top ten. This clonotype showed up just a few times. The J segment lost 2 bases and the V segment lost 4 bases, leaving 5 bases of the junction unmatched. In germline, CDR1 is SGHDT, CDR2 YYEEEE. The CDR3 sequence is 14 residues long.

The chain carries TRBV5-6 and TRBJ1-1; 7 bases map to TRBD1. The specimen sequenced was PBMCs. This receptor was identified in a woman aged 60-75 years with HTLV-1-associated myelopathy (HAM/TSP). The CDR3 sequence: CASSRQGGNTEAFF. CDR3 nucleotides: TGTGCCAGCAGCCGGCAGGGGGGAAACACTGAAGCTTTCTTT.